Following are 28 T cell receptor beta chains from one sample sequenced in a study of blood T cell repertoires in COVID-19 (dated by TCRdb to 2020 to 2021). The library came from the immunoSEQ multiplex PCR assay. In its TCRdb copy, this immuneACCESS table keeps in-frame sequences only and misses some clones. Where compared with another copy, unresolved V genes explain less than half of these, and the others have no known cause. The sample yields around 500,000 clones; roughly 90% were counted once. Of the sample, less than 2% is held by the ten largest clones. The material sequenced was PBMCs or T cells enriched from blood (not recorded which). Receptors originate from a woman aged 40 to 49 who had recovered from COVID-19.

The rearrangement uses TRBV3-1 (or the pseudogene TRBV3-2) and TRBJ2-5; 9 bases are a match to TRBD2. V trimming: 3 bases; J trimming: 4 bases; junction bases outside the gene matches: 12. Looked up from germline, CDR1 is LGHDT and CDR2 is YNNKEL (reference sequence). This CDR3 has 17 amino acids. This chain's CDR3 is CASSQRGGLVAGETQYF. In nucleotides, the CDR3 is TGTGCCAGCAGCCAGCGGGGGGGACTAGTAGCGGGAGAGACCCAGTACTTC.

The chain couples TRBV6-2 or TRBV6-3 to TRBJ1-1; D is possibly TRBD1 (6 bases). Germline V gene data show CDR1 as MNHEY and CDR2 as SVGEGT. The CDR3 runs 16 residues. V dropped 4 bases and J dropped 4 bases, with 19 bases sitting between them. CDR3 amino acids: CASSLPSGGGRTEAFF. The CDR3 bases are TGTGCCAGCAGTTTGCCTTCGGGCGGGGGGCGCACTGAAGCTTTCTTT.

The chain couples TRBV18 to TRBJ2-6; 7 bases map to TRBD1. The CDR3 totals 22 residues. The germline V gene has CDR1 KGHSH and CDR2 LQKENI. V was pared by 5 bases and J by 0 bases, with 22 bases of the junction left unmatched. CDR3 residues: CASSTYPPPTGQIFSGANVLTF. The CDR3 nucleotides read TGTGCCAGCTCAACGTATCCCCCCCCCACGGGACAGATATTCTCTGGGGCCAACGTCCTGACTTTC.

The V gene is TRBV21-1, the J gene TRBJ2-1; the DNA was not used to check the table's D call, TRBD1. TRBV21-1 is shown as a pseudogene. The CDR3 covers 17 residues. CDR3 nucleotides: TGTGCCAGCAGCAGAAACAGGGCTTCAGGCTCCTACAATGAGCAGTTCTTC. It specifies CASSRNRASGSYNEQFF.

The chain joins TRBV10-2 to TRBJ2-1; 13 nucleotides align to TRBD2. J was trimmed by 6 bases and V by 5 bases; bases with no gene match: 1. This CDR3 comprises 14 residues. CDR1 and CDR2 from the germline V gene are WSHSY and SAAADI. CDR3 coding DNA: TGCGCCAGCAGTACTAGCGGGAGGGCCAATGAGCAGTTCTTC. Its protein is CASSTSGRANEQFF.

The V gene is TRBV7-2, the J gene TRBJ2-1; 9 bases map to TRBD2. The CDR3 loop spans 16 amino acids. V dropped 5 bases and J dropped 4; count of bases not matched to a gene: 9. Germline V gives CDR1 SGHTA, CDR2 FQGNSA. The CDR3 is CASSLRLAELYNEQFF. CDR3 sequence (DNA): TGTGCCAGCAGCCTACGACTAGCGGAGCTTTACAATGAGCAGTTCTTC.

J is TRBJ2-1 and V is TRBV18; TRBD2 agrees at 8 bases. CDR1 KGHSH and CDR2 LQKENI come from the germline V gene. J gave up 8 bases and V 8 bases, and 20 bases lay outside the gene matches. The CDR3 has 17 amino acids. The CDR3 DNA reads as TGTGCCAGCCCCCTCTATACTAGCGGTTCCCGGGAGGATGAGCAGTTCTTC. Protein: CASPLYTSGSREDEQFF.

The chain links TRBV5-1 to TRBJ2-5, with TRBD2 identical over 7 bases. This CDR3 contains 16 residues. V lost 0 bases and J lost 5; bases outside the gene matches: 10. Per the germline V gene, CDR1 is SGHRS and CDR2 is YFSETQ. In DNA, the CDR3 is TGCGCCAGCAGCTTGGAAGGACTAGTCCTATGGGAGACCCAGTACTTC. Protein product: CASSLEGLVLWETQYF.

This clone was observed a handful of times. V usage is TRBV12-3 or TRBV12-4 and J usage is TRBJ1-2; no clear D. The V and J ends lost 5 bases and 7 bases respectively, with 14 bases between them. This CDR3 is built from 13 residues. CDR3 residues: CASSTTPEGGYTF. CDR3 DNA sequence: TGTGCCAGCAGTACGACACCAGAGGGTGGCTACACCTTC.

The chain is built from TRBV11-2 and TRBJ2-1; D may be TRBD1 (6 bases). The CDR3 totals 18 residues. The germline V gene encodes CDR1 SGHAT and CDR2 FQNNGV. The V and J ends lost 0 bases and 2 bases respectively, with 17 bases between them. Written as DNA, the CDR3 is TGTGCCAGCAGCTTAGAACCCCCCTGGGGGACAACCTACAATGAGCAGTTCTTC. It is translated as CASSLEPPWGTTYNEQFF.

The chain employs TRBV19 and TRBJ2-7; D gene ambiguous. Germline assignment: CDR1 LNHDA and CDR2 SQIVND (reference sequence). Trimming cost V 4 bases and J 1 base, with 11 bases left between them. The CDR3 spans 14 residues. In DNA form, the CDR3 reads TGTGCCAGTAGTACTGGGCCGATGTCCTACGAGCAGTACTTC. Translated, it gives CASSTGPMSYEQYF.

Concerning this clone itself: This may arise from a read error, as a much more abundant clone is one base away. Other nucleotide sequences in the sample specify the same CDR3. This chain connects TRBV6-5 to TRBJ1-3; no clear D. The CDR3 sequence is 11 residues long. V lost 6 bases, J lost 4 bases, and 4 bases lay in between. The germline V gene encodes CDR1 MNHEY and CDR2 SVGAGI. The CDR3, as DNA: TGTGCCAGCAGCCAAGGAAACACCATATATTTT. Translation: CASSQGNTIYF.

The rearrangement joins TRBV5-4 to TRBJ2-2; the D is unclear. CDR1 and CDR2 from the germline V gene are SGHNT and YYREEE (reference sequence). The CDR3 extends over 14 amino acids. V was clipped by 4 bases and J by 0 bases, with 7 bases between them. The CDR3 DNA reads TGTGCCAGCAGCCCTCCCGCGAACACCGGGGAGCTGTTTTTT. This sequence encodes CASSPPANTGELFF.

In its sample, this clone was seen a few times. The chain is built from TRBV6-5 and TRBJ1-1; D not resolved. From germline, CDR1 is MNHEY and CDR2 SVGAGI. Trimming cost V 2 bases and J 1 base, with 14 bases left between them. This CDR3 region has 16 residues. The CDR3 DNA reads TGTGCCAGCAGTTACGATTCCTCTACTCGGAACACTGAAGCTTTCTTT. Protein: CASSYDSSTRNTEAFF.

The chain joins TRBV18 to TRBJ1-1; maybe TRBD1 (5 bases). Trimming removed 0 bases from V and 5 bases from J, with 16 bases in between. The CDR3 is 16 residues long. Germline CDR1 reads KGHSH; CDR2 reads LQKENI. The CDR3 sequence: CASSPPGTRGKTEAFF. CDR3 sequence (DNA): TGTGCCAGCTCACCACCCGGTACAAGGGGCAAGACTGAAGCTTTCTTT.

The DNA of the CDR3 is TGTGCCAGCAGCGTAGGTTCCTCCAGGGGAAACCAAGAGACCCAGTACTTC. Protein: CASSVGSSRGNQETQYF. The V gene is TRBV9, the J gene TRBJ2-5, with D maybe TRBD1 (6 bases). CDR1 and CDR2 from the germline V gene are SGDLS and YYNGEE. V gave up 0 bases and J gave up 0 bases, with 15 bases separating them. This CDR3 comprises 17 residues.

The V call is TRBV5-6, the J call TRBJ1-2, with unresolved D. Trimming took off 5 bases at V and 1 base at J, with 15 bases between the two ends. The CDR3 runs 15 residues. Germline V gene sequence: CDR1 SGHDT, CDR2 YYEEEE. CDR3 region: CASSSIQPINYGYTF. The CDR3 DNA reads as TGTGCCAGCAGTAGTATACAGCCTATTAACTATGGCTACACCTTC.

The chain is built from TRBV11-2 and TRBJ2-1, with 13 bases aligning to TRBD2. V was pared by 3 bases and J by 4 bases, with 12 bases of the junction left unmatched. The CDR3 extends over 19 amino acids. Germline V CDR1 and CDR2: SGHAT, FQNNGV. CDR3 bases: TGTGCCAGCAGCTTTGCCACCTATGGACTAGCGGGAGTTTACAATGAGCAGTTCTTC. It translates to CASSFATYGLAGVYNEQFF.

The CDR3 here is CASSQDAGGNTEAFF. The CDR3 DNA sequence: TGCGCCAGCAGCCAAGATGCCGGGGGGAACACTGAAGCTTTCTTT. The V and J genes are TRBV4-3 and TRBJ1-1; D is possibly TRBD1 (5 bases). Germline V gives CDR1 LGHNA, CDR2 YSLEER. The CDR3 has 15 residues. V was clipped by 0 bases and J by 1 base, with 9 bases between them.

This CDR3 reads CASSPPRDYRLQETQYF. CDR3 nucleotides: TGTGCCAGCTCACCCCCAAGGGACTACCGACTCCAAGAGACCCAGTACTTC. The V gene is TRBV18, the J gene TRBJ2-5; TRBD2 agrees at 7 bases. Germline V gene sequence: CDR1 KGHSH, CDR2 LQKENI. Trimming cost V 3 bases and J 1 base; bases outside gene matches: 11. The CDR3 consists of 17 residues.

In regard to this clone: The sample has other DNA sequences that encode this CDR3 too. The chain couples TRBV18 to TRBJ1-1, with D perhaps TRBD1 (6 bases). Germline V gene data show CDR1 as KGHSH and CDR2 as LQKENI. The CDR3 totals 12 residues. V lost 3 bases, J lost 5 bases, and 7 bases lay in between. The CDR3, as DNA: TGTGCCAGCTCACCCGGACAGACTGAAGCTTTCTTT. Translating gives CASSPGQTEAFF.

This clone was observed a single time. The CDR3 protein is CASSSGTFYEQYF. In DNA, the CDR3 is TGTGCCAGCAGCTCCGGGACATTTTACGAGCAGTACTTC. V usage is TRBV27 and J usage is TRBJ2-7; a weak D match, TRBD1 (6 bases). This CDR3 spans 13 amino acids. V was cut by 6 bases and J by 4 bases, with 13 bases left in between. Germline assignment: CDR1 MNHEY and CDR2 SMNVEV (reference sequence).

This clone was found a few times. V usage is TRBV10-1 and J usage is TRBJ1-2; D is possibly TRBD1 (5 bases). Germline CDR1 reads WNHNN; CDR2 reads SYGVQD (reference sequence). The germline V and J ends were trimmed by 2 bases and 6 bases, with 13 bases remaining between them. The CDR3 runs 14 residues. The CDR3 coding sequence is TGCGCCAGCAGTGAGGCAGGGCAACCCAATGGCTACACCTTC. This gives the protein CASSEAGQPNGYTF.

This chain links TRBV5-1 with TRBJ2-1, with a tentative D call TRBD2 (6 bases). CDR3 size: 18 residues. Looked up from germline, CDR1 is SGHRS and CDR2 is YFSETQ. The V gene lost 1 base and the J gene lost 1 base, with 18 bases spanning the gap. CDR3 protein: CASSLYGVRGSSYNEQFF. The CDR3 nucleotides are TGCGCCAGCAGCTTGTACGGAGTCCGGGGGTCTTCCTACAATGAGCAGTTCTTC.

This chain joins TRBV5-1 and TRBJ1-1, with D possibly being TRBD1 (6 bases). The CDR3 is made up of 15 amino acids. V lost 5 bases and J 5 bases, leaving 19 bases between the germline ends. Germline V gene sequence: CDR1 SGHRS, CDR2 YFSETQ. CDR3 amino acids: CASSLTGSGWTEAFF. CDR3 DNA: TGCGCCAGCAGTCTTACAGGGTCAGGTTGGACTGAAGCTTTCTTT. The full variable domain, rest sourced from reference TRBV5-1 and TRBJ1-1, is KAGVTQTPRYLIKTRGQQVTLSCSPISGHRSVSWYQQTPGQGLQFLFEYFSETQRNKGNFPGRFSGRQFSNSRSEMNVSTLELGDSALYLCASSLTGSGWTEAFFGQGTRLTVV.

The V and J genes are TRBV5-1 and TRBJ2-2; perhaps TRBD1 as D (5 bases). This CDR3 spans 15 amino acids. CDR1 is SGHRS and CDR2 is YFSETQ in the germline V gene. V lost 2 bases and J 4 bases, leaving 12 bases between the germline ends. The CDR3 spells CASSFGRVSTGELFF. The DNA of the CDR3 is TGCGCCAGCAGCTTTGGCAGGGTATCCACCGGGGAGCTGTTTTTT.

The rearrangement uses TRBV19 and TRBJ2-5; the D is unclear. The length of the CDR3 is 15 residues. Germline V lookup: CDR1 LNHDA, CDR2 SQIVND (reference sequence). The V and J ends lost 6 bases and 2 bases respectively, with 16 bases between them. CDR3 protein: CASRKGGLLQETQYF. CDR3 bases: TGTGCCAGTAGAAAAGGCGGCCTCCTTCAAGAGACCCAGTACTTC.

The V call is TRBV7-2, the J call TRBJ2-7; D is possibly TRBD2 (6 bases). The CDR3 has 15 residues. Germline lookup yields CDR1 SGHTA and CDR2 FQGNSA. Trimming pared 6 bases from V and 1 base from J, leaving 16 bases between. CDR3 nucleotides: TGTGCCAGCAGTTCTCAAATAGCGGCTTCCTACGAGCAGTACTTC. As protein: CASSSQIAASYEQYF.